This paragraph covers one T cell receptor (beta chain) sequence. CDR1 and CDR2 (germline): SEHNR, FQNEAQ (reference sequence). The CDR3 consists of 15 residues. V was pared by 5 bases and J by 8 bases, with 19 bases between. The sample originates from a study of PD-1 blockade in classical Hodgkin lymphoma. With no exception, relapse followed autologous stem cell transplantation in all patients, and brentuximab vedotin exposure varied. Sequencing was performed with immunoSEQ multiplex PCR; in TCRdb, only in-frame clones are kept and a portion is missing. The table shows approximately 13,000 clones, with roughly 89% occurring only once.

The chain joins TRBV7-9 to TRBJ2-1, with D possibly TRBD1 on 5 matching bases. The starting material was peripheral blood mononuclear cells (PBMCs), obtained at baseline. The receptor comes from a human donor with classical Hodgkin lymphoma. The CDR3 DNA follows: TGTGCCAGCAGCCTCGCGGACACGGCCAAGGATGAGCAGTTCTTC. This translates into CASSLADTAKDEQFF.